The T cell receptor (beta chain) under discussion was sequenced for a study of T-cell memory formation after mild COVID-19. Study at large: TCR clusters were largely donor specific.

The study, taken as a whole, reports: Shrinking CD4+ clones were chiefly CM and EM; CD8+ ones were chiefly EMRA. In pre-infection memory, a portion of responding clones appeared, which suggested that cross-reactive memory joined.

This clonotype is large in the sample. Its cognate antigen is unknown. Barcoded TCR alpha and TCR beta cDNA libraries with UMIs came from 5'RACE using constant-segment primers. From the 5' RACE reads, TCRdb called clonotypes with MiXCR, one entry per CDR3 protein. The sample holds under 3,000 distinct CDR3 sequences; less than 75% are singletons and the top ten take about a tenth. The V end was cut by 9 bases, the J end by 5 bases, with 13 bases between. The CDR3 length is 12 residues. The germline V gene encodes CDR1 KGHDR and CDR2 SFDVKD. The V gene is TRBV24-1, the J gene TRBJ2-7, with D possibly TRBD2 on 6 matching bases. The sequencing input was PBMCs or a T cell subset sorted from them (not recorded which). This TCR was sampled from an adult who had mild COVID-19 (a few samples of this study predate the infection). Cell type and time point are not known. The CDR3 nucleotides read TGTGCCACCTCCGGGAGTCTTGACGAGCAGTACTTC. Translated, it gives CATSGSLDEQYF.